Below are 9 T cell receptor beta chains sequenced from a single sample in a study of T-cell reconstitution after alpha-beta-depleted transplantation in children. During its preparation, the TCRbeta library received unique molecular identifiers. TCRdb called the PCR reads again in MiXCR, with one record for every CDR3 protein. The repertoire includes just over 200,000 distinct CDR3 sequences, roughly 9.1% of them detected once, and 35% to 45% sits in the top ten. The sample consisted of PBMCs, mostly from graft donor cells, taken 360 days after TCRalphabeta/CD19-depleted stem cell transplant. These TCRs come from a male patient between 2 and 10 years old who had a stem cell transplant for acute myeloid leukemia, so the T cells may come from the graft donor.

This clonotype occurred a few times. The chain couples TRBV10-3 to TRBJ2-7; tentative D call: TRBD2 (6 bases). Looked up from germline, CDR1 is ENHRY and CDR2 is SYGVKD. The CDR3 loop spans 15 amino acids. Trimming stripped 4 bases from V and 2 bases from J, with 15 bases between. The CDR3 DNA follows: TGTGCCATCAGTGCGCCGGGACTTCAGGCCTACGAGCAGTACTTC. It codes for CAISAPGLQAYEQYF.

This clonotype was detected a few times. This sequence joins TRBV20-1 and TRBJ1-4, with D hard to call. This CDR3 has 14 residues. Per the germline V gene, CDR1 is DFQATT and CDR2 is SNEGSKA (reference sequence). V lost 1 base and J 6 bases, leaving 12 bases between the germline ends. CDR3: CSARVTPGDEKLFF. The CDR3 coding sequence is TGCAGTGCTAGAGTTACCCCGGGTGATGAAAAACTGTTTTTT.

This clonotype came up many times. The V and J genes are TRBV20-1 and TRBJ2-1; 8 nucleotides match TRBD2. CDR1 is DFQATT and CDR2 is SNEGSKA in the germline V gene (reference sequence). CDR3 length: 17 residues. With 7 bases clipped from V and 6 bases from J, the junction kept 20 bases outside the gene matches. The CDR3 bases are TGCAGTGTTCCCAACCGGGACAAAATAGCGGGATTCAATGAGCAGTTCTTC. Translated: CSVPNRDKIAGFNEQFF.

This chain connects TRBV12-3 or TRBV12-4 to TRBJ1-5, with a weak D call TRBD1 (6 bases). The CDR3 spans 14 residues. Trimming removed 5 bases from V and 11 bases from J, with 19 bases in between. CDR3 DNA sequence: TGTGCCAGCAGTAACCGGGACAAACGTGAGGCCCAGCATTTT. Protein sequence: CASSNRDKREAQHF.

This chain joins TRBV29-1 and TRBJ1-1, with D possibly TRBD1 on 5 matching bases. The CDR3 loop spans 17 amino acids. CDR1 and CDR2 (germline): SQVTM, ANQGSEA. Trimming took 6 bases from V and 0 from J, leaving 23 bases between them. The CDR3 bases are TGCAGCGTCCCACCGAGGGACTCCGGCGAGGTGAACACTGAAGCTTTCTTT. Its protein is CSVPPRDSGEVNTEAFF.

There are many counts of this clonotype. The rearrangement joins TRBV4-2 to TRBJ2-4; 10 bases map to TRBD2. V trimming: 4 bases; J trimming: 10 bases; junction bases outside the gene matches: 7. The CDR3 totals 14 residues. Germline V gene lookup returns CDR1 LGHNA and CDR2 YNFKEQ. CDR3 bases: TGTGCCAGCAGCCTTGGGAGGACTAGCGGAATTCAGTACTTC. Its translation is CASSLGRTSGIQYF.

This sequence joins TRBV10-3 and TRBJ2-7, with D perhaps TRBD1 (6 bases). The CDR3 totals 14 residues. Germline V gene sequence: CDR1 ENHRY, CDR2 SYGVKD. The V gene lost 10 bases and the J gene lost 7 bases, with 23 bases spanning the gap. The CDR3 protein is CATGNRAGPTEQYF. Here the CDR3 DNA reads TGTGCCACAGGGAACAGGGCGGGTCCAACGGAGCAGTACTTC.

The rearrangement joins TRBV7-9 to TRBJ2-2, with 9 bases aligning to TRBD1. Germline assignment: CDR1 SEHNR and CDR2 FQNEAQ (reference sequence). This CDR3 region has 16 residues. After removal of 5 bases from V and 4 bases from J, the junction contained 8 bases not matched to a gene. The CDR3 loop reads CASSPGTGRSTGELFF. The CDR3 DNA reads TGTGCCAGCAGCCCCGGGACAGGGAGAAGCACCGGGGAGCTGTTTTTT.

The V call is TRBV11-1, the J call TRBJ2-7, with 7 bases identical to TRBD2. Germline V CDR1 and CDR2: SGHAT, FQDESV (reference sequence). The CDR3 loop spans 16 amino acids. With V trimmed by 1 base and J by 2 bases, 8 bases remained unmatched. The CDR3 loop reads CASSLGTGGLPYEQYF. The CDR3 DNA sequence: TGTGCCAGCAGCTTAGGGACGGGAGGCCTGCCCTACGAGCAGTACTTC.